The 30 T cell receptor beta chains in this list originate from one sample, sequenced in a study of blood T cell repertoires in COVID-19. The table came from immunoSEQ multiplex PCR; TCRdb's copy has only in-frame clones and leaves some out. The table records about 190,000 clones, more than 75% of them present only once. Specimen: peripheral blood. The receptor source for this set is a man aged 35 to 55 with active or convalescent COVID-19.

This chain connects TRBV12-3 or TRBV12-4 to TRBJ1-5; D is unresolved. Trimming stripped 2 bases from V and 5 bases from J, with 7 bases between. CDR3 length equals 13 residues. CDR3 loop: CASSLQRDQPQHF. DNA for the CDR3: TGTGCCAGCAGTTTACAGAGGGATCAGCCCCAGCATTTT.

The CDR3 loop reads CASSVEGQGANKLFF. The CDR3 DNA follows: TGCGCCAGCAGCGTTGAGGGACAGGGGGCGAATAAACTGTTTTTT. The chain links TRBV5-1 to TRBJ1-4, with 12 bases identical to TRBD1. This CDR3 has 15 residues. The germline CDR1 and CDR2 sequences are SGHRS and YFSETQ. V dropped 4 bases and J dropped 11; count of bases not matched to a gene: 9.

The CDR3 nucleotides read TGTGCCAGCAGTTTAGGACAGCAATATAGCAATCAGCCCCAGCATTTT. Its protein product is CASSLGQQYSNQPQHF. J is TRBJ1-5 and V is TRBV27; D possibly corresponds to TRBD1 (6 bases). This CDR3 is built from 16 residues. CDR1 is MNHEY and CDR2 is SMNVEV in the germline V gene (reference sequence). V was trimmed by 2 bases and J by 0 bases, leaving 11 bases between them.

The chain couples TRBV3-1 (or the pseudogene TRBV3-2) to TRBJ2-7; 7 positions agree with TRBD2. The J segment lost 4 bases and the V segment lost 6 bases, leaving 0 bases of the junction unmatched. Germline V lookup: CDR1 LGHDT, CDR2 YNNKEL (reference sequence). This CDR3 is 11 amino acids long. The CDR3 DNA reads TGTGCCAGCAGTAGCGGGTACGAGCAGTACTTC. Encoded protein: CASSSGYEQYF.

The chain combines TRBV28 with TRBJ2-5; 7 nucleotides match TRBD2. V dropped 0 bases and J dropped 5; count of bases not matched to a gene: 0. This CDR3 has 13 residues. Germline CDR1 is MDHEN and CDR2 is SYDVKM. CDR3 nucleotide sequence: TGTGCCAGCAGTTTATGGGGGGGGGAGACCCAGTACTTC. This translates into CASSLWGGETQYF.

The chain carries TRBV6-6 and TRBJ1-5, with D tentatively TRBD1 (5 bases). Germline V gene lookup returns CDR1 MNHNY and CDR2 SVGAGI (reference sequence). V lost 6 bases and J 1 base, leaving 16 bases between the germline ends. The CDR3 runs 16 residues. The CDR3 region has the DNA TGTGCCAGCAGACAGGACCCAGGTAGGAGCAATCAGCCCCAGCATTTT. Translated, it gives CASRQDPGRSNQPQHF.

This sequence joins TRBV6-5 and TRBJ2-3; TRBD1 agrees at 7 bases. CDR3 length: 13 amino acids. Germline V CDR1 and CDR2: MNHEY, SVGAGI. V shed 7 bases, J shed 6 bases, and the junction held 7 bases outside the gene matches. This CDR3 reads CASTGQPWDTQYF. CDR3 nucleotides: TGTGCCAGCACGGGACAGCCTTGGGATACGCAGTATTTT.

The chain employs TRBV11-2 and TRBJ2-5; 8 bases fit TRBD1. V was pared by 2 bases and J by 5 bases, with 7 bases of the junction left unmatched. The CDR3 is 15 residues long. CDR1 is SGHAT, CDR2 FQNNGV, per germline. As DNA, the CDR3 is TGTGCCAGCAGCTTACTCGGGGACAGGCTCGAGACCCAGTACTTC. Amino acids: CASSLLGDRLETQYF.

The V gene is TRBV4-2, the J gene TRBJ2-1, with TRBD2 matching over 11 bases. The germline CDR1 and CDR2 sequences are LGHNA and YNFKEQ. Losses at the gene ends were 7 bases for V and 3 bases for J; bases not matched to a gene: 5. CDR3 length: 15 amino acids. Here the CDR3 DNA reads TGTGCCAGCACCCGACTAGCGGGGAGCTACAATGAGCAGTTCTTC. This gives the protein CASTRLAGSYNEQFF.

V and J are TRBV4-2 and TRBJ2-7; D not certain. The germline V gene encodes CDR1 LGHNA and CDR2 YNFKEQ. V lost 0 bases and J 0 bases, leaving 12 bases between the germline ends. The CDR3 has 16 amino acids. The CDR3 sequence is CASSQDKSASSYEQYF. The DNA for the CDR3 is TGTGCCAGCAGCCAAGATAAGTCAGCGAGCTCCTACGAGCAGTACTTC.

The chain combines TRBV3-1 (or the pseudogene TRBV3-2) with TRBJ2-7; D remains ambiguous. The CDR3 has 13 residues. Deletions cut 2 bases from V and 3 bases from J, with 8 bases between. The germline V gene encodes CDR1 LGHDT and CDR2 YNNKEL (reference sequence). The CDR3 bases are TGTGCCAGCAGCCAAAGTAACAGCTACGAGCAGTACTTC. Amino acid sequence: CASSQSNSYEQYF.

This chain uses TRBV28 with TRBJ2-7; 8 bases agree with TRBD1. The CDR3 consists of 16 residues. The J segment lost 0 bases and the V segment lost 2 bases, leaving 6 bases of the junction unmatched. Germline V gene lookup returns CDR1 MDHEN and CDR2 SYDVKM. The CDR3: CASSLPTGVISYEQYF. DNA for the CDR3: TGTGCCAGCAGTTTACCGACAGGGGTGATCTCCTACGAGCAGTACTTC.

This clone appeared a single time. The V and J genes are TRBV19 and TRBJ1-4; D remains ambiguous. The CDR3 is 13 residues long. Looked up from germline, CDR1 is LNHDA and CDR2 is SQIVND (reference sequence). Deletions cut 7 bases from V and 6 bases from J, with 12 bases between. This CDR3 reads CASNTGSYEKLFF. CDR3 sequence (DNA): TGTGCCAGTAATACGGGGTCCTATGAAAAACTGTTTTTT.

The rearrangement links TRBV4-1 to TRBJ2-7; D may be TRBD2 (7 bases). With 8 bases removed from V and 0 bases from J, the gap between germline ends came to 17 bases. Germline lookup yields CDR1 MGHRA and CDR2 YSYEKL. The CDR3 covers 15 residues. CDR3 amino acids: CASARGAVSSYEQYF. CDR3 nucleotides: TGCGCCAGCGCCCGGGGGGCGGTGAGCTCCTACGAGCAGTACTTC.

The J gene is TRBJ1-3, the V gene TRBV28; D is undetermined. Trimming cost V 3 bases and J 6 bases, with 12 bases left between them. This CDR3 contains 14 residues. Germline values: CDR1 MDHEN, CDR2 SYDVKM. The CDR3 spells CASSFIRSINTIYF. Here the CDR3 DNA reads TGTGCCAGCAGTTTTATCCGGAGTATAAACACCATATATTTT.

This clone has just one count. The chain has TRBV6-2 or TRBV6-3 and TRBJ2-1; TRBD2 aligns across 7 bases. V dropped 5 bases and J dropped 8; count of bases not matched to a gene: 9. Germline V CDR1 and CDR2: MNHEY, SVGEGT. The CDR3 has 14 amino acids. The CDR3 protein is CASSRRLAPHEQFF. In nucleotides, the CDR3 is TGTGCCAGCAGTCGCCGACTAGCTCCCCATGAGCAGTTCTTC.

The V and J genes are TRBV7-8 and TRBJ2-7; D is ambiguous. Germline V lookup: CDR1 SGHVS, CDR2 FQNEAQ. This CDR3 region has 13 residues. V was trimmed by 3 bases and J by 0 bases, leaving 6 bases between them. The DNA for the CDR3 is TGTGCCAGCAGCTTTGCCAGCTCCTACGAGCAGTACTTC. Translation: CASSFASSYEQYF.

The genes are TRBV5-1 and TRBJ2-1; 7 nucleotides agree with TRBD1. Germline assignment: CDR1 SGHRS and CDR2 YFSETQ. J lost 8 bases, V lost 2 bases, and 10 bases had no gene match. This CDR3 region has 15 residues. CDR3 sequence (DNA): TGCGCCAGCAGCTTAGACAGGGCCCTGAGGGATGAGCAGTTCTTC. Protein: CASSLDRALRDEQFF.

The chain joins TRBV29-1 to TRBJ2-2; D possibly corresponds to TRBD2 (7 bases). CDR1 SQVTM and CDR2 ANQGSEA come from the germline V gene. The V and J ends lost 5 bases and 2 bases respectively, with 12 bases between them. The CDR3 length is 14 residues. Written as DNA, the CDR3 is TGCAGCGTTCGTCGGGGGGCAAACACCGGGGAGCTGTTTTTT. Amino acids: CSVRRGANTGELFF.

CDR3 bases: TGCGCCAGCAGCCAAGGTGCGGGGTTCTCCTACGAGCAGTACTTC. Its translation: CASSQGAGFSYEQYF. The chain recombines TRBV4-3 with TRBJ2-7; TRBD2 is a possible D gene (6 bases). CDR3 length: 15 residues. Looked up from germline, CDR1 is LGHNA and CDR2 is YSLEER. With 1 base removed from V and 0 bases from J, the gap between germline ends came to 10 bases.

The chain links TRBV2 to TRBJ1-1, with 7 bases aligning to TRBD1. This CDR3 is built from 14 residues. The trim removed 1 base at V and 6 bases at J, leaving 5 bases unmatched. Germline V gives CDR1 SNHLY, CDR2 FYNNEI. The CDR3: CASSEGQGSAEAFF. In nucleotides, the CDR3 is TGTGCCAGCAGTGAAGGACAGGGTTCAGCTGAAGCTTTCTTT.

The chain has TRBV4-1 and TRBJ1-2; D is possibly TRBD1 (6 bases). The CDR3 sequence is 15 residues long. The germline V and J ends were trimmed by 0 bases and 8 bases, with 16 bases remaining between them. Germline V gene sequence: CDR1 MGHRA, CDR2 YSYEKL. The CDR3: CASSQEHTGMGGYTF. The CDR3 DNA follows: TGCGCCAGCAGCCAAGAGCACACAGGGATGGGGGGCTACACCTTC.

This chain connects TRBV10-2 to TRBJ1-1, with 8 positions matching TRBD1. CDR3 size: 11 residues. The germline V gene has CDR1 WSHSY and CDR2 SAAADI. V was pared by 4 bases and J by 8 bases, with 0 bases of the junction left unmatched. CDR3 residues: CASSGDREAFF. In DNA form, the CDR3 reads TGCGCCAGCAGTGGGGACAGGGAAGCTTTCTTT.

This clone was counted only a few times. J is TRBJ2-7 and V is TRBV14, with TRBD1 matching over 11 bases. CDR1 is SGHDN and CDR2 is FVKESK in the germline V gene. Germline trimming cut 7 bases from V and 5 bases from J; bases unmatched to any gene: 4. This CDR3 region has 13 residues. The CDR3 DNA reads TGTGCCAGCAACGGACAGGGGGCCCACGAGCAGTACTTC. This translates into CASNGQGAHEQYF. The full variable domain, completed using reference TRBV14 and TRBJ2-7, is EAGVTQFPSHSVIEKGQTVTLRCDPISGHDNLYWYRRVMGKEIKFLLHFVKESKQDESGMPNNRFLAERTGGTYSTLKVQPAELEDSGVYFCASNGQGAHEQYFGPGTRLTVT.

This clone was observed once. The chain couples TRBV25-1 to TRBJ2-7; 11 bases agree with TRBD2. The trim removed 4 bases at V and 2 bases at J, leaving 1 base unmatched. Germline V gene data show CDR1 as MGHDK and CDR2 as SYGVNS. This CDR3 spans 14 amino acids. CDR3 sequence reads: CASSVAGGPYEQYF. The CDR3 nucleotides read TGTGCCAGCAGTGTAGCGGGGGGGCCCTACGAGCAGTACTTC.

The V gene is TRBV30, the J gene TRBJ2-5; no firm D call. CDR1 is GTSNPN and CDR2 is SVGIG in the germline V gene (reference sequence). This CDR3 has 14 residues. V shed 1 base and J shed 5 bases, with 14 bases lying between them. The CDR3 is CAWSGTPGRETQYF. The DNA for the CDR3 is TGTGCCTGGAGTGGAACCCCAGGCAGGGAGACCCAGTACTTC.

CDR3 DNA: TGTGCCTCCGGGAGACTAGCTTCGGCCGGGGAGCTGTTTTTT. Translating it yields CASGRLASAGELFF. The V gene is TRBV9, the J gene TRBJ2-2; 7 bases map to TRBD2. Germline V CDR1 and CDR2: SGDLS, YYNGEE. The CDR3 sequence is 14 residues long. V lost 10 bases to trimming and J lost 6 bases; unmatched junction nucleotides: 12.

This chain joins TRBV5-1 and TRBJ2-5; D is possibly TRBD2 (6 bases). V was cut by 2 bases and J by 1 base, with 9 bases left in between. CDR3 length: 14 amino acids. Germline lookup yields CDR1 SGHRS and CDR2 YFSETQ. The CDR3 spells CASSLPGVQETQYF. The CDR3 bases are TGCGCCAGCAGCTTACCGGGGGTCCAAGAGACCCAGTACTTC.

The chain's CDR3 is CASSLSGYRLTEAFF. The DNA for the CDR3 is TGTGCCAGCAGTTTATCGGGATACAGACTCACTGAAGCTTTCTTT. The chain has TRBV28 and TRBJ1-1; D is undetermined. Germline V gene sequence: CDR1 MDHEN, CDR2 SYDVKM. This CDR3 region has 15 residues. Between the trimmed V and J ends, which lost 1 base and 4 bases, there was a span of 13 bases.

This clone has just one count. The rearrangement links TRBV5-6 to TRBJ2-7; 7 bases agree with TRBD2. With 0 bases clipped from V and 0 bases from J, the junction kept 6 bases outside the gene matches. CDR1 SGHDT and CDR2 YYEEEE come from the germline V gene. The CDR3 extends over 16 amino acids. The CDR3 here is CASSLDGGISSYEQYF. CDR3 nucleotide sequence: TGTGCCAGCAGCTTGGACGGGGGGATAAGCTCCTACGAGCAGTACTTC.